These 17 T cell receptor beta chains were sequenced from one sample in a study of T cells in Graves' hyperthyroidism and ophthalmopathy. Amplified TCR beta CDR3 regions derived from RNA transcripts. HTBI primers were the set used in a first-round RT-PCR of the TCR CDR3. MiXCR, applied by TCRdb to the multiplex PCR reads, yields one record per CDR3 protein. The sample shows 600,000 to 650,000 distinct CDR3 sequences, more than 20% of them seen only once. The sequencing input was blood. Receptor source: a man younger than 40 with Graves' ophthalmopathy.

The rearrangement links TRBV7-3 to TRBJ2-1; TRBD2 matches at 8 bases. This CDR3 spans 14 amino acids. CDR1 and CDR2 from the germline V gene are SGHTA and FQGTGA. J lost 9 bases, V lost 2 bases, and 6 bases had no gene match. This chain's CDR3 is CASSLAGGGFEQFF. Here the CDR3 DNA reads TGTGCCAGCAGCTTAGCGGGAGGAGGGTTTGAGCAGTTCTTC.

The V gene is TRBV24-1, the J gene TRBJ1-2; TRBD1 might be the D (6 bases). Germline V gene data show CDR1 as KGHDR and CDR2 as SFDVKD. This CDR3 region has 14 residues. Trimming shortened V by 5 bases and J by 5 bases, and 14 bases separated the two germline ends. Here the CDR3 reads CATSGEGVQYGYTF. CDR3 nucleotide sequence: TGTGCCACCAGTGGTGAGGGGGTGCAGTATGGCTACACCTTC.

In its sample, this clonotype was seen a few times. The genes are TRBV7-9 and TRBJ2-5, with TRBD2 identical over 12 bases. From germline, CDR1 is SEHNR and CDR2 FQNEAQ (reference sequence). The V segment lost 3 bases and the J segment 2 bases; nucleotides outside the gene matches: 4. The CDR3 extends over 16 amino acids. The CDR3 sequence: CASSFWTSGTQETQYF. The CDR3 DNA follows: TGTGCCAGCAGCTTCTGGACTAGCGGGACTCAAGAGACCCAGTACTTC. Using reference TRBV7-9 and TRBJ2-5 for the parts outside the CDR3, the full variable domain is DTGVSQNPRHKITKRGQNVTFRCDPISEHNRLYWYRQTLGQGPEFLTYFQNEAQLEKSRLLSDRFSAERPKGSFSTLEIQRTEQGDSAMYLCASSFWTSGTQETQYFGPGTRLLVL.

V usage is TRBV5-6 and J usage is TRBJ2-5; tentatively, D is TRBD2 (5 bases). This CDR3 contains 14 residues. The V gene lost 4 bases and the J gene lost 2 bases, with 12 bases spanning the gap. Germline V gene lookup returns CDR1 SGHDT and CDR2 YYEEEE. The CDR3 loop is CASSLPGLQETQYF. For the CDR3, the DNA is TGTGCCAGCAGCCTCCCGGGGTTGCAAGAGACCCAGTACTTC. Using reference TRBV5-6 and TRBJ2-5 for the parts outside the CDR3, the full variable domain is DAGVTQSPTHLIKTRGQQVTLRCSPKSGHDTVSWYQQALGQGPQFIFQYYEEEERQRGNFPDRFSGHQFPNYSSELNVNALLLGDSALYLCASSLPGLQETQYFGPGTRLLVL.

This clonotype was counted many times. The gene calls are TRBV13 and TRBJ2-2; D not certain. The V end lost 3 bases, the J end lost 0 bases, and 11 bases lay between the germline ends. CDR1 is PRHDT and CDR2 is FYEKMQ in the germline V gene (reference sequence). This CDR3 is 16 amino acids long. The DNA for the CDR3 is TGTGCCAGCAGCTTGAAGAAAGTCACGAACACCGGGGAGCTGTTTTTT. Its protein is CASSLKKVTNTGELFF.

This clonotype has just a few counts. The chain couples TRBV6-1 to TRBJ1-1; D is ambiguous. With 7 bases removed from V and 4 bases from J, the gap between germline ends came to 16 bases. There are 14 residues in the CDR3. Germline values: CDR1 MNHNS, CDR2 SASEGT. The CDR3 region has the DNA TGTGCCAGCACCAAACCCGGAGGAGGCACTGAAGCTTTCTTT. As protein: CASTKPGGGTEAFF.

The rearrangement uses TRBV5-5 and TRBJ2-2; 8 bases match TRBD1. Germline-derived CDR1 and CDR2 are SGHKS and YYEKEE (reference sequence). V trimming: 0 bases; J trimming: 6 bases; junction bases outside the gene matches: 7. This CDR3 contains 16 residues. CDR3: CASSLVGQGQPGELFF. The CDR3 region has the DNA TGTGCCAGCAGCTTGGTCGGACAGGGACAACCCGGGGAGCTGTTTTTT. The whole variable domain, filled in from reference TRBV5-5 and TRBJ2-2, reads DAGVTQSPTHLIKTRGQQVTLRCSPISGHKSVSWYQQVLGQGPQFIFQYYEKEERGRGNFPDRFSARQFPNYSSELNVNALLLGDSALYLCASSLVGQGQPGELFFGEGSRLTVL.

This clonotype was observed at least ten times. The chain employs TRBV5-1 and TRBJ2-7, with D hard to call. The CDR3 has 11 residues. The germline V and J ends were trimmed by 4 bases and 4 bases, with 6 bases remaining between them. Per germline, CDR1 SGHRS and CDR2 YFSETQ. The CDR3 DNA reads TGCGCCAGCAGCATTCGATACGAGCAGTACTTC. Protein sequence: CASSIRYEQYF.

This clonotype was counted ten times or more. This rearrangement joins TRBV11-2 to TRBJ2-7, with D maybe TRBD1 (5 bases). CDR1 is SGHAT and CDR2 is FQNNGV in the germline V gene. The CDR3 is 14 residues long. Between the trimmed V and J ends, which lost 5 bases and 0 bases, there was a span of 11 bases. The CDR3 reads CASSGRQSSYEQYF. DNA of the CDR3: TGTGCCAGCAGCGGAAGACAGAGCTCCTACGAGCAGTACTTC. Combining the CDR3 with reference TRBV11-2 and TRBJ2-7 gives the whole variable domain EAGVAQSPRYKIIEKRQSVAFWCNPISGHATLYWYQQILGQGPKLLIQFQNNGVVDDSQLPKDRFSAERLKGVDSTLKIQPAKLEDSAVYLCASSGRQSSYEQYFGPGTRLTVT.

This clonotype came up many times. The rearrangement uses TRBV11-2 and TRBJ2-2; no definite D call. The CDR3 consists of 13 residues. Trimming removed 2 bases at V and 7 bases at J, with 8 bases between. Germline CDR1 SGHAT, CDR2 FQNNGV. For the CDR3, the DNA is TGTGCCAGCAGCTTACAACTGGGCGGGGAGCTGTTTTTT. It is translated as CASSLQLGGELFF.

This clonotype was detected only a few times. The J gene is TRBJ2-1, the V gene TRBV7-9; tentatively, D is TRBD1 or TRBD2 (6 bases each). V gave up 3 bases and J gave up 5 bases, with 23 bases separating them. CDR1 is SEHNR and CDR2 is FQNEAQ in the germline V gene (reference sequence). This CDR3 comprises 18 residues. CDR3 DNA sequence: TGTGCCAGCAGCTTCGTGGGCCCGGGGGCGGGACCCCACAATGAGCAGTTCTTC. Residues: CASSFVGPGAGPHNEQFF.

This clonotype was seen repeatedly, ten times or more. This chain connects TRBV5-1 to TRBJ2-7, with TRBD1 identical over 9 bases. The germline V gene encodes CDR1 SGHRS and CDR2 YFSETQ. V was pared by 4 bases and J by 2 bases, with 4 bases of the junction left unmatched. The CDR3 totals 14 residues. CDR3 DNA: TGCGCCAGCAGCCGAACAGGGGGCGCCTACGAGCAGTACTTC. Its protein is CASSRTGGAYEQYF.

This clonotype was seen a single time. The gene calls are TRBV25-1 and TRBJ2-1; D unresolved. The length of the CDR3 is 16 residues. V lost 1 base, J lost 9 bases, and 19 bases lay in between. Germline V CDR1 and CDR2: MGHDK, SYGVNS. As DNA, the CDR3 is TGTGCCAGCAGTGAATTTGGCCCCCGAAGGGCAGGTGAGCAGTTCTTC. Translating it yields CASSEFGPRRAGEQFF.

The chain couples TRBV6-1 to TRBJ2-3; D remains unclear. The CDR3 has 13 residues. In germline, CDR1 is MNHNS, CDR2 SASEGT. The V and J ends lost 5 bases and 5 bases respectively, with 11 bases between them. CDR3 sequence (DNA): TGTGCCAGCAGTTGGCCCGCGAGAGATACGCAGTATTTT. Its translation: CASSWPARDTQYF.

This clonotype was seen a few times. V usage is TRBV7-9 and J usage is TRBJ2-3; 8 positions agree with TRBD1. J gave up 14 bases and V 2 bases, and 9 bases lay outside the gene matches. The germline V gene encodes CDR1 SEHNR and CDR2 FQNEAQ (reference sequence). There are 13 residues in the CDR3. CDR3 nucleotides: TGTGCCAGCAGCTTACCAGGACAGGGAGTGGGGTATTTT. It specifies CASSLPGQGVGYF.

This clonotype occurred many times. The chain carries TRBV6-2 or TRBV6-3 and TRBJ2-7; 9 bases match TRBD2. J lost 2 bases, V lost 5 bases, and 7 bases had no gene match. This CDR3 has 15 residues. CDR1 and CDR2 from the germline V gene are MNHEY and SVGEGT. Here the CDR3 DNA reads TGTGCCAGCAGTCTGACTAGCGGAGCAACCTACGAGCAGTACTTC. This codes for CASSLTSGATYEQYF.

The V gene is TRBV4-1, the J gene TRBJ2-1; 9 nucleotides align to TRBD2. Trimming removed 1 base from V and 0 bases from J; junction bases left unmatched: 1. Germline CDR1 reads MGHRA; CDR2 reads YSYEKL. CDR3 length equals 16 residues. CDR3 sequence: CASSQGSGSSYNEQFF. Here the CDR3 DNA reads TGCGCCAGCAGCCAAGGTAGCGGGAGCTCCTACAATGAGCAGTTCTTC.